This TCR beta chain was recovered during a study of T cell changes during pregnancy in multiple sclerosis. Profiling relied on immunoSEQ multiplex PCR, and the TCRdb table lists in-frame clones only, not all of them. Of approximately 100,000 clones in the sample, roughly 93% were seen once. From germline, CDR1 is SQVTM and CDR2 ANQGSEA. This CDR3 has 13 amino acids. V shed 2 bases and J shed 4 bases, with 11 bases lying between them. This clone showed up just a few times. The receptor was derived from a female donor with multiple sclerosis, enrolled in a pregnancy study. J is TRBJ1-1 and V is TRBV29-1, with D maybe TRBD1 (5 bases). The sample consisted of peripheral blood, taken in the first trimester of pregnancy. The CDR3 DNA reads TGCAGCGTTGAAACGGGGGTCGCCACTGAAGCTTTCTTT. As protein: CSVETGVATEAFF. Combining the CDR3 with reference TRBV29-1 and TRBJ1-1 gives the whole variable domain SAVISQKPSRDICQRGTSLTIQCQVDSQVTMMFWYRQQPGQSLTLIATANQGSEATYESGFVIDKFPISRPNLTFSTLTVSNMSPEDSSIYLCSVETGVATEAFFGQGTRLTVV.